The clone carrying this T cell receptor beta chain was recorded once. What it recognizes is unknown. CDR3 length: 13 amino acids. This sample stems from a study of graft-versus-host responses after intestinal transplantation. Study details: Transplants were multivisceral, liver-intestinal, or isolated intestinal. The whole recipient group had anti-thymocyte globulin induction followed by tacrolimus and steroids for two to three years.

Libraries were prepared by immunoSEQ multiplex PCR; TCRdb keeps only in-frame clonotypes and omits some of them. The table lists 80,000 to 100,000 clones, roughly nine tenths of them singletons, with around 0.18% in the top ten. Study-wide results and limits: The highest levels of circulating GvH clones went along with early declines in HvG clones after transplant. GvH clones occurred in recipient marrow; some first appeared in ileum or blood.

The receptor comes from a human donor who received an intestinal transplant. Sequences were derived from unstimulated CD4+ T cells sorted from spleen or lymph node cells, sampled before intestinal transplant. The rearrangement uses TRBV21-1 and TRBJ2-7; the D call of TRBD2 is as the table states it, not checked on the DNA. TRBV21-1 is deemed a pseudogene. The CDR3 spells CASLLAGAYEQYF. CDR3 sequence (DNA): TGTGCCAGCCTACTAGCGGGAGCCTACGAGCAGTACTTC.